Below, 8 T cell receptor beta chains from the same sample are listed, as sequenced in a study of T-cell reconstitution after alpha-beta-depleted transplantation in children. Library preparation (for TCRbeta) was performed with unique molecular identifiers. MiXCR was run by TCRdb on the PCR reads, yielding one entry per CDR3 protein. The table records under 400,000 distinct CDR3 sequences, around 20% of them present only once. The material was PBMCs, mostly from graft donor cells, obtained 180 days after TCRalphabeta/CD19-depleted stem cell transplant. These receptors came from a male patient between 5 and 17 years old who had a stem cell transplant for acute lymphoblastic leukemia, so the T cells may come from the graft donor.

The chain links TRBV19 to TRBJ2-7; 7 bases align to TRBD1. With V trimmed by 9 bases and J by 3 bases, 11 bases remained unmatched. CDR3 size: 14 residues. Germline assignment: CDR1 LNHDA and CDR2 SQIVND (reference sequence). CDR3 DNA: TGTGCCAGCTCGGGACAGCCCACCTTCTACGAGCAGTACTTC. It is translated as CASSGQPTFYEQYF.

This chain uses TRBV29-1 with TRBJ2-2; 10 nucleotides align to TRBD2. The germline V gene encodes CDR1 SQVTM and CDR2 ANQGSEA. V shed 6 bases and J 2 bases; nucleotides not matched to a gene: 9. CDR3 size: 16 residues. CDR3 protein: CSVHLLAGHNTGELFF. CDR3 nucleotide sequence: TGCAGCGTGCACCTACTAGCGGGACACAACACCGGGGAGCTGTTTTTT.

This clonotype was picked up a small number of times. The rearrangement joins TRBV5-1 to TRBJ2-5, with D hard to call. This CDR3 has 14 amino acids. Germline CDR1 and CDR2: SGHRS and YFSETQ. Trimming removed 0 bases at V and 5 bases at J, with 11 bases between. CDR3 DNA: TGCGCCAGCAGCTTGGGGGTGCCCCACGAGACCCAGTACTTC. This codes for CASSLGVPHETQYF.

CDR3: CSASDRVDDEQYF. The CDR3, as DNA: TGCAGTGCTTCGGACAGGGTTGATGACGAGCAGTACTTC. The rearrangement links TRBV20-1 to TRBJ2-7; 8 bases align to TRBD1. The CDR3 extends over 13 amino acids. Germline CDR1 is DFQATT and CDR2 is SNEGSKA (reference sequence). With V trimmed by 5 bases and J by 5 bases, 8 bases remained unmatched.

The chain carries TRBV12-3 or TRBV12-4 and TRBJ2-3; 11 bases are a match to TRBD2. V lost 7 bases, J lost 11 bases, and 8 bases stayed unmatched. This CDR3 contains 13 residues. The CDR3 loop is CASTLAGGAQQYF. DNA for the CDR3: TGTGCCAGCACCTTAGCGGGAGGGGCGCAGCAGTATTTT.

This clonotype showed up just a few times. This rearrangement joins TRBV20-1 to TRBJ1-5; D is unclear. This CDR3 is 17 amino acids long. Trimming removed 1 base at V and 0 bases at J, with 16 bases between. Germline V gene data show CDR1 as DFQATT and CDR2 as SNEGSKA (reference sequence). CDR3 amino acids: CSARGYLWGYSNQPQHF. The CDR3 region has the DNA TGCAGTGCTAGAGGTTACCTTTGGGGTTATAGCAATCAGCCCCAGCATTTT.

This clonotype was counted between two and nine times. The chain links TRBV5-1 to TRBJ2-7; 7 nucleotides line up with TRBD1. Germline V gene sequence: CDR1 SGHRS, CDR2 YFSETQ. Unmatched junction bases numbered 8, after V lost 4 bases and J lost 4 bases. The CDR3 extends over 14 amino acids. This CDR3 is CASSIVDREYEQYF. The CDR3 nucleotides read TGCGCCAGCAGCATCGTTGACAGGGAATACGAGCAGTACTTC.

This clonotype was seen just once. The chain links TRBV5-1 to TRBJ2-7, with TRBD1 matching 7 bases. In germline, CDR1 is SGHRS, CDR2 YFSETQ. Losses at the gene ends were 4 bases for V and 5 bases for J; bases not matched to a gene: 21. The CDR3 is 18 residues long. The CDR3 DNA follows: TGCGCCAGCAGCCCCGTCCCGAGACAGGGAGCGAAGGTCCACGAGCAGTACTTC. Amino acid sequence: CASSPVPRQGAKVHEQYF.